This TCR beta chain was captured by sequencing in a study of memory CD4+ T cells and cytomegalovirus serostatus. Notes on the study in general: CD4+ memory repertoires contained 67 of 164 reported CMV TCRbeta sequences. Median bootstrapped AUC for CMV status was approximately 0.96 originally, approximately 0.93 US-trained. Suggested: most of the CMV-linked TCR signature lies in CD4+ memory cells.

Concerning this clone itself: Its cognate antigen is unknown.

The authors' processing: After removing out-of-frame reads, approximately 2.2 million distinct TCRbeta sequences remained. Clones were read by immunoSEQ multiplex PCR, and TCRdb kept only the in-frame ones, dropping some. V and J calls and clone size are given by that table; D and trimming were obtained from the DNA. The table shows over 75,000 clones, with roughly 80% occurring only once. The sort gate was single viable CD3+CD4+CD8-CD45RO+ cells for memory CD4+ T cells. The CDR3 has 15 amino acids. J lost 7 bases, V lost 4 bases, and 9 bases had no gene match. Germline CDR1 reads SQVTM; CDR2 reads ANQGSEA.

The chain couples TRBV29-1 to TRBJ2-7; TRBD2 aligns across 14 bases. Sample: memory CD4+ T cells from blood. The source of this sequence is an adult in good health and CMV-seropositive. The CDR3 reads CSVVGGLAGVGEQYF. The CDR3 bases are TGCAGCGTTGTAGGGGGACTAGCGGGAGTTGGAGAGCAGTACTTC.